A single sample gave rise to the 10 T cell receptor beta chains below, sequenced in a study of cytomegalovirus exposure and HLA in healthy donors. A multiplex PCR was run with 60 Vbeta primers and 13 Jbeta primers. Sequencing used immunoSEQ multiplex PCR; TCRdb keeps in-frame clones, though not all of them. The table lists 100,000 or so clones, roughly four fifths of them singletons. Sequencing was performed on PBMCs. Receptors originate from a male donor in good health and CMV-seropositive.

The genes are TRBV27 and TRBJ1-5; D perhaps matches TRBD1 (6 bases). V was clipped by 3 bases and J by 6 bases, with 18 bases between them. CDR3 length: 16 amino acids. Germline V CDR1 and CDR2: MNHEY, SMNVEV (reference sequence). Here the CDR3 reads CASSFGSRGSGQPQHF. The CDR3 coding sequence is TGTGCCAGCAGTTTCGGGTCCAGGGGTTCGGGTCAGCCCCAGCATTTT.

The CDR3 loop is CASSLGLAGGLLYSEQFF. CDR3 coding DNA: TGTGCCAGCAGTTTGGGCCTAGCGGGGGGGCTTTTGTATAGTGAGCAGTTCTTC. The V gene is TRBV28, the J gene TRBJ2-1; 12 bases map to TRBD2. This CDR3 has 18 amino acids. Germline CDR1 reads MDHEN; CDR2 reads SYDVKM. The J segment lost 9 bases and the V segment lost 3 bases, leaving 15 bases of the junction unmatched.

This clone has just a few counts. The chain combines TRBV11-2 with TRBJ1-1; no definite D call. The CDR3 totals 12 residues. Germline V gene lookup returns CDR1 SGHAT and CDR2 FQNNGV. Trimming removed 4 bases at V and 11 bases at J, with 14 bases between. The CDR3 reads CASSSARVGAFF. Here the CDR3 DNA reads TGTGCCAGCAGCTCCGCGAGGGTAGGGGCTTTCTTT.

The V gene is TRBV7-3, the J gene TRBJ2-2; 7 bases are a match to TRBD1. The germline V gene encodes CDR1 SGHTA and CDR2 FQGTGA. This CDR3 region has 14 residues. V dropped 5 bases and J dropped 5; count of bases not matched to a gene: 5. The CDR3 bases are TGTGCCAGCAGCCTCACAGGGGATACCGGGGAGCTGTTTTTT. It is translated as CASSLTGDTGELFF. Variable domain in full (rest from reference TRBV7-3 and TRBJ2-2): GAGVSQTPSNKVTEKGKYVELRCDPISGHTALYWYRQSLGQGPEFLIYFQGTGAADDSGLPNDRFFAVRPEGSVSTLKIQRTERGDSAVYLCASSLTGDTGELFFGEGSRLTVL.

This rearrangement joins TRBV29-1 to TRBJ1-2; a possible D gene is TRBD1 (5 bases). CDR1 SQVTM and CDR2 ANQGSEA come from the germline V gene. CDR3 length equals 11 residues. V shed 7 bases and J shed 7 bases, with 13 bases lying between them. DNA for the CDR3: TGCAGCGCCTCGGGGGAGGGTGGCTACACCTTC. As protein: CSASGEGGYTF.

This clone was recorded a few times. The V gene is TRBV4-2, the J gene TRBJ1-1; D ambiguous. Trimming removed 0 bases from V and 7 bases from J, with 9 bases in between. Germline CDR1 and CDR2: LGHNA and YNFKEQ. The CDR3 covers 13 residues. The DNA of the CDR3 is TGTGCCAGCAGCCAAGAATTCCGGAGTGAAGCTTTCTTT. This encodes CASSQEFRSEAFF.

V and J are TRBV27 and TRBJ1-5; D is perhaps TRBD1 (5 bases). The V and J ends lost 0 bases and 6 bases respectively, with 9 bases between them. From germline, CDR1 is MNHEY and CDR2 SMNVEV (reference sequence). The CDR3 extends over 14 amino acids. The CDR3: CASSLSGEGQPQHF. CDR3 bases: TGTGCCAGCAGTTTATCAGGGGAAGGTCAGCCCCAGCATTTT.

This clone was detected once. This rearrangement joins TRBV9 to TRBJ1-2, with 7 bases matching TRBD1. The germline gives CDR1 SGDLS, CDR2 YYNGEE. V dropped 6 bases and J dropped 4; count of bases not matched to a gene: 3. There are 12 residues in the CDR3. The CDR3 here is CASTGTAYGYTF. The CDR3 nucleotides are TGTGCCAGCACTGGGACAGCCTATGGCTACACCTTC.

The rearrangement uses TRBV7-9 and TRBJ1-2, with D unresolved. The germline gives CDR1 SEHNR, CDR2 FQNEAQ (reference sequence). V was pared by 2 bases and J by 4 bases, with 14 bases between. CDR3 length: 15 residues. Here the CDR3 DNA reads TGTGCCAGCAGCTTATCAAACTCACAGAGCTATGGCTACACCTTC. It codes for CASSLSNSQSYGYTF.

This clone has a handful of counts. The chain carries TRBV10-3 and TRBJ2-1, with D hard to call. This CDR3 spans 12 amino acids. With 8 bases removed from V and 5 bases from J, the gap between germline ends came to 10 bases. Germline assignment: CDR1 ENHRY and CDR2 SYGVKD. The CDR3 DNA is TGTGCCATCTCGGGTCCCAACAATGAGCAGTTCTTC. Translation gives CAISGPNNEQFF.